The 8 T cell receptor beta chains listed next were all sequenced from one sample in a study of technical replicates of blood from a handful of donors. TCRdb keeps only in-frame clones here, not all; method: immunoSEQ multiplex PCR. The table records about 83,000 clones, approximately 90% of them present only once. The sequenced material came from T cells isolated from PBMCs. These receptors came from a human donor in good health.

This clone was counted once. The chain uses TRBV2 and TRBJ2-7; 7 bases fit TRBD2. CDR3 length: 14 amino acids. With V trimmed by 6 bases and J by 6 bases, 11 bases remained unmatched. Germline lookup yields CDR1 SNHLY and CDR2 FYNNEI. The CDR3 DNA follows: TGTGCCAGCAGCGAACTAGCGAATCTGGGCGAGCAGTACTTC. Protein sequence: CASSELANLGEQYF.

V gene TRBV30 combines with J gene TRBJ1-5; no clear D. The CDR3 is 12 amino acids. V was cut by 4 bases and J by 2 bases, with 6 bases left in between. Germline V gives CDR1 GTSNPN, CDR2 SVGIG (reference sequence). CDR3 residues: CAWNLGNQPQHF. As DNA, the CDR3 is TGTGCCTGGAATTTAGGCAATCAGCCCCAGCATTTT.

This chain's CDR3 is CASSSGQASNTEAFF. The CDR3 DNA sequence: TGTGCCAGCAGCTCAGGACAGGCTTCTAACACTGAAGCTTTCTTT. V is TRBV7-3 and J is TRBJ1-1; TRBD1 aligns across 7 bases. Germline-derived CDR1 and CDR2 are SGHTA and FQGTGA. The CDR3 has 15 residues. Trimming removed 4 bases from V and 2 bases from J; junction bases left unmatched: 7.

CDR3 nucleotides: TGCAGCGTTGAAGATCCAGCGAACCATGAAAAACTGTTTTTT. Protein product: CSVEDPANHEKLFF. The gene calls are TRBV29-1 and TRBJ1-4; D ambiguous. Between the trimmed V and J ends, which lost 0 bases and 6 bases, there was a span of 11 bases. Germline V gene lookup returns CDR1 SQVTM and CDR2 ANQGSEA. There are 14 residues in the CDR3.

The V call is TRBV21-1, the J call TRBJ2-7; the table's D call, TRBD2, was not checked against the DNA. TRBV21-1 is marked as a pseudogene. CDR3 size: 21 residues. In nucleotides, the CDR3 is TGTGCCAGCAGCACCCGAGTGCGGATAGTTTCGGATGGGGACTCGGACTACGAGCAGTACTTC. It codes for CASSTRVRIVSDGDSDYEQYF.

The CDR3 region is CAWSVGQGGNEQYF. The CDR3 DNA reads TGTGCCTGGAGTGTAGGTCAGGGTGGGAACGAGCAGTACTTC. This chain uses TRBV30 with TRBJ2-7; possible D gene TRBD1, 5 bases. There are 14 residues in the CDR3. V lost 0 bases and J lost 5, with 14 bases in between. Germline V lookup: CDR1 GTSNPN, CDR2 SVGIG (reference sequence).

This rearrangement joins TRBV6-1 to TRBJ2-7; tentative D call: TRBD2 (5 bases). Germline V lookup: CDR1 MNHNS, CDR2 SASEGT. The CDR3 runs to 14 residues. Deletions cut 4 bases from V and 1 base from J, with 11 bases between. The CDR3 spells CASSAWTVSYEQYF. Here the CDR3 DNA reads TGTGCCAGCAGTGCTTGGACTGTGTCCTACGAGCAGTACTTC.

The V call is TRBV6-6, the J call TRBJ1-5; TRBD1 is a possible D gene (6 bases). V shed 6 bases and J shed 5 bases, with 8 bases lying between them. CDR1 is MNHNY, CDR2 SVGAGI, per germline (reference sequence). This CDR3 comprises 12 residues. CDR3 sequence: CASRGGDQPQHF. The CDR3 region has the DNA TGTGCCAGCAGAGGGGGTGATCAGCCCCAGCATTTT.